This section outlines one T cell receptor (beta chain) sequence together with its context. This specimen comes from a study of blood T cell repertoires in COVID-19. Study-level background: Samples of COVID-19 (acute and convalescent) were obtained from the United States, Italy and Spain.

CDR1 is KGHDR and CDR2 is SFDVKD in the germline V gene. Trimming left V 3 bases short and J 3 bases short, with 13 bases between. This CDR3 spans 15 amino acids. Original methodology: The authors estimated nucleated cell counts from reference gene primer amplification. Sequencing used immunoSEQ multiplex PCR; TCRdb keeps in-frame clones, though not all of them. That table supplies the V and J calls and clone size; D and trimming were determined from the DNA. Found here are more than 250,000 clones, about 91% of them singletons; the top ten hold approximately 1.6%. The sequencing sample was made of peripheral blood. The chain couples TRBV24-1 to TRBJ1-2, with a possible D match to TRBD1 (5 bases). This clonotype originated in a woman in her thirties with COVID-19, enrolled during active disease. As DNA, the CDR3 is TGTGCCACCAGTGATCCGACGGGCAGGGACTATGGCTACACCTTC. This sequence encodes CATSDPTGRDYGYTF.